This TCR beta chain was captured in a study of Ad26.COV2.S vaccination and SARS-CoV-2 variants. Study-level information: Administration of Ad26.COV2.S was intramuscular, either once or twice 56 days apart.

Remarks on this clone: The antigen is undetermined.

Treatment reported: around 19 received Ad26.COV2.S at low or high dose, single or two shots; about 5 received placebo; per-sample allocation not given. Repertoires come from day 63 after the first vaccine or placebo injection. An adult of 18-55 years in Boston served as donor. Measured with immunoSEQ multiplex PCR; TCRdb has only the in-frame clones, and not every one. Of roughly 400,000 clones listed, 90% are singletons. Overall study results and limits: Assessments of TCR breadth and depth may have underestimated the total T cell responses. Measurement of non-spike TCR breadth gave similar results in vaccine and placebo recipients.

This CDR3 is 14 amino acids long. V was cut by 5 bases and J by 3 bases, with 13 bases left in between. Looked up from germline, CDR1 is MNHEY and CDR2 is SMNVEV (reference sequence). This TCR was sampled from a person between 18 and 65 years old who received the Ad26.COV2.S COVID-19 vaccine or a placebo. The genes are TRBV27 and TRBJ1-2; no clear D gene. The sequences come from peripheral blood, collected in a trial of Ad26.COV2.S vaccine versus placebo. The CDR3 region is CASSGHRRDYGYTF. As DNA, the CDR3 is TGTGCCAGCAGTGGTCATCGAAGGGACTATGGCTACACCTTC.